Shown below are 18 T cell receptor beta chains from a single sample sequenced in a study of CD8 T cells in Susac syndrome. Random hexamers primed reverse transcription of about 0.5 to 1 ug RNA. TCRdb reprocessed the immunoSEQ multiplex PCR reads with MiXCR, giving one entry per CDR3 protein. The table has under 150,000 distinct CDR3 sequences, under 95% seen once. The source material was CD8+ T cells from PBMCs. The receptors come from a human donor with multiple sclerosis.

This clonotype has only one observation. The chain combines TRBV19 with TRBJ2-7, with TRBD2 matching over 7 bases. Per the germline V gene, CDR1 is LNHDA and CDR2 is SQIVND (reference sequence). CDR3 length: 17 amino acids. Unmatched junction bases numbered 14, after V lost 5 bases and J lost 1 base. The chain's CDR3 is CASSPLGGSGVSYEQYF. CDR3 nucleotide sequence: TGTGCCAGTAGTCCCCTCGGAGGGAGCGGGGTGTCCTACGAGCAGTACTTC.

This clonotype was seen only once. J is TRBJ2-7 and V is TRBV9, with D hard to call. Trimming stripped 0 bases from V and 2 bases from J, with 12 bases between. This CDR3 has 15 amino acids. Germline V CDR1 and CDR2: SGDLS, YYNGEE. The chain's CDR3 is CASSVEPKETYEQYF. CDR3 DNA sequence: TGTGCCAGCAGCGTAGAGCCAAAGGAGACCTACGAGCAGTACTTC.

The V gene is TRBV9, the J gene TRBJ2-4, with D possibly being TRBD2 (6 bases). The V gene lost 3 bases and the J gene lost 2 bases, with 18 bases spanning the gap. Germline V gives CDR1 SGDLS, CDR2 YYNGEE. This CDR3 contains 17 residues. The CDR3 sequence: CASSGGVAGSPKNIQYF. In DNA form, the CDR3 reads TGTGCCAGCAGCGGGGGGGTCGCGGGGAGTCCCAAAAACATTCAGTACTTC.

The V gene is TRBV7-3, the J gene TRBJ2-3, with D uncertain. The germline CDR1 and CDR2 sequences are SGHTA and FQGTGA. Trimming stripped 3 bases from V and 5 bases from J, with 9 bases between. The CDR3 covers 13 residues. The CDR3 DNA sequence: TGTGCCAGCAGCTTCTTTATCGGAGATACGCAGTATTTT. Amino acids: CASSFFIGDTQYF.

This chain connects TRBV9 to TRBJ2-3, with 10 bases identical to TRBD2. The junction had 5 bases not matched to a gene; V was cut back by 3 bases and J by 4 bases. CDR1 SGDLS and CDR2 YYNGEE come from the germline V gene. The CDR3 extends over 15 amino acids. CDR3 in DNA: TGTGCCAGCAGCGCTAGCGGGAGAGTTGCAGATACGCAGTATTTT. The encoded protein is CASSASGRVADTQYF.

The chain uses TRBV24-1 and TRBJ2-4; TRBD2 aligns across 10 bases. Germline V gives CDR1 KGHDR, CDR2 SFDVKD. The length of the CDR3 is 14 residues. V lost 7 bases, J lost 8 bases, and 7 bases stayed unmatched. As DNA, the CDR3 is TGTGCCACCAGGGTAGCGGGAGGTGGTGACATTCAGTACTTC. Translated, it gives CATRVAGGGDIQYF.

The chain recombines TRBV3-1 with TRBJ2-5, with 10 positions matching TRBD2. Germline loops: CDR1 LGHDT, CDR2 YNNKEL (reference sequence). The CDR3 is 15 residues long. V gave up 1 base and J gave up 5 bases; unmatched junction bases: 4. CDR3: CASSQVTSGDETQYF. The CDR3 DNA reads TGTGCCAGCAGCCAAGTCACTAGCGGGGATGAGACCCAGTACTTC.

The chain carries TRBV4-1 and TRBJ2-1; 11 nucleotides align to TRBD2. The CDR3 is 16 amino acids. The V and J ends lost 6 bases and 4 bases, in that order; junction bases with no gene match: 8. Germline V gene data show CDR1 as MGHRA and CDR2 as YSYEKL. The CDR3 loop reads CASSPTSGRAYNEQFF. The CDR3 region has the DNA TGCGCCAGCAGTCCAACTAGCGGGAGAGCGTACAATGAGCAGTTCTTC.

The chain combines TRBV7-9 with TRBJ1-2; D is possibly TRBD1 (6 bases). Per germline, CDR1 SEHNR and CDR2 FQNEAQ (reference sequence). The CDR3 length is 15 residues. The V end lost 4 bases, the J end lost 1 base, and 13 bases lay between the germline ends. CDR3 sequence: CASSSRQDHNYGYTF. Written as DNA, the CDR3 is TGTGCCAGCAGCTCCCGACAGGACCATAACTATGGCTACACCTTC. Combining the CDR3 with reference TRBV7-9 and TRBJ1-2 gives the whole variable domain DTGVSQNPRHKITKRGQNVTFRCDPISEHNRLYWYRQTLGQGPEFLTYFQNEAQLEKSRLLSDRFSAERPKGSFSTLEIQRTEQGDSAMYLCASSSRQDHNYGYTFGSGTRLTVV.

The chain is built from TRBV19 and TRBJ2-1; D is undetermined. This CDR3 is built from 14 residues. Germline V gene sequence: CDR1 LNHDA, CDR2 SQIVND (reference sequence). V lost 3 bases, J lost 0 bases, and 6 bases lay in between. DNA of the CDR3: TGTGCCAGTAGTATCCCGGACTCCTACAATGAGCAGTTCTTC. Amino acids: CASSIPDSYNEQFF. Variable domain in full (rest from reference TRBV19 and TRBJ2-1): DGGITQSPKYLFRKEGQNVTLSCEQNLNHDAMYWYRQDPGQGLRLIYYSQIVNDFQKGDIAEGYSVSREKKESFPLTVTSAQKNPTAFYLCASSIPDSYNEQFFGPGTRLTVL.

V usage is TRBV5-1 and J usage is TRBJ2-1; TRBD1 matches 8 bases. Trimming removed 0 bases from V and 10 bases from J; junction bases left unmatched: 0. Germline V CDR1 and CDR2: SGHRS, YFSETQ. This CDR3 has 12 residues. The chain's CDR3 is CASSLAGGEQFF. The CDR3 nucleotides read TGCGCCAGCAGCTTGGCAGGGGGCGAGCAGTTCTTC.

The J gene is TRBJ2-2, the V gene TRBV24-1, with D unclear. V was shortened by 3 bases and J by 3 bases, with 7 bases between the two germline ends. Germline CDR1 KGHDR, CDR2 SFDVKD. This CDR3 is 14 amino acids long. The CDR3 spells CATSDTIHTGELFF. CDR3 DNA sequence: TGTGCCACCAGTGATACTATCCACACCGGGGAGCTGTTTTTT.

CDR3 amino acids: CASGVRTGFYEQYF. The CDR3 DNA reads as TGTGCCAGCGGGGTCCGGACAGGGTTCTACGAGCAGTACTTC. The chain is built from TRBV28 and TRBJ2-7, with TRBD1 identical over 8 bases. The CDR3 consists of 14 residues. Trimming took 8 bases from V and 3 from J; bases not matched to a gene: 9. Germline CDR1 MDHEN, CDR2 SYDVKM.

Written as DNA, the CDR3 is TGTGCCAGCAGCGTAGCGCGGGACCCCATCAACGAGCAGTACTTC. Encoded protein: CASSVARDPINEQYF. The chain recombines TRBV5-6 with TRBJ2-7, with D perhaps TRBD2 (6 bases). Germline-derived CDR1 and CDR2 are SGHDT and YYEEEE. The CDR3 consists of 15 residues. V was shortened by 4 bases and J by 5 bases, with 19 bases between the two germline ends. Looking up the rest from reference TRBV5-6 and TRBJ2-7 gives the full variable domain: DAGVTQSPTHLIKTRGQQVTLRCSPKSGHDTVSWYQQALGQGPQFIFQYYEEEERQRGNFPDRFSGHQFPNYSSELNVNALLLGDSALYLCASSVARDPINEQYFGPGTRLTVT.

The chain is built from TRBV20-1 and TRBJ2-7, with 7 nucleotides matching TRBD1. V lost 4 bases and J lost 4; bases outside the gene matches: 10. The germline V gene has CDR1 DFQATT and CDR2 SNEGSKA (reference sequence). CDR3 length: 14 residues. CDR3 nucleotide sequence: TGCAGTGCTACGGACAGGACATTCTCATACGAGCAGTACTTC. This gives the protein CSATDRTFSYEQYF.

V usage is TRBV6-2 or TRBV6-3 and J usage is TRBJ2-1; 10 positions match TRBD2. J was trimmed by 8 bases and V by 7 bases; bases with no gene match: 11. CDR1 and CDR2 (germline): MNHEY, SVGEGT. CDR3 length: 15 residues. CDR3 sequence (DNA): TGTGCCAGCACTCAACCGGGACTAGCGTTTGATGAGCAGTTCTTC. It codes for CASTQPGLAFDEQFF.

This chain links TRBV4-1 with TRBJ1-1; 7 bases match TRBD1. Germline V lookup: CDR1 MGHRA, CDR2 YSYEKL. With V trimmed by 3 bases and J by 3 bases, 7 bases remained unmatched. This CDR3 is 15 amino acids long. DNA for the CDR3: TGCGCCAGCAGCCATGTATCCGGGACAGACACTGAAGCTTTCTTT. Translation: CASSHVSGTDTEAFF.

The chain has TRBV29-1 and TRBJ2-1; 9 bases are shared with TRBD2. The CDR3 is 14 amino acids. Germline trimming cut 4 bases from V and 2 bases from J; bases unmatched to any gene: 3. The germline CDR1 and CDR2 sequences are SQVTM and ANQGSEA. DNA of the CDR3: TGCAGCGTTGGGGCTAGCGGGACCTACAATGAGCAGTTCTTC. Protein product: CSVGASGTYNEQFF.